These T cell receptor beta chains were read from a single sample in a study of blood T cell repertoires in COVID-19. The assay was immunoSEQ multiplex PCR, and TCRdb's table has in-frame clones only and misses some. The table lists about 270,000 clones, around 85% of them singletons. The sample consisted of peripheral blood. These receptors all come from a woman younger than 45 with COVID-19, enrolled during active disease. Both conserved end residues are part of each CDR3. The D gene is left open where the match is weak. Rows may omit the clone size; those that give it use once, few, many or a size class.

v_call	clone_size	j_call	d_call	cdr3_nt	cdr3_aa
TRBV6-1	.	TRBJ1-2	.	TGTGCCAGCAGTGAAGCAGGTCAGGTCTATGGCTACACCTTC	CASSEAGQVYGYTF
TRBV18	.	TRBJ1-6	TRBD1	TGTGCCAGCTCACCCCTGGGACAGAGCTCCTATAATTCACCCCTCCACTTT	CASSPLGQSSYNSPLHF
TRBV25-1	.	TRBJ1-2	.	TGTGCCAGCAGACAACAGGACTATGGCTACACCTTC	CASRQQDYGYTF
TRBV29-1	few	TRBJ2-2	.	TGCAGCGTTGACAGGGGCACCGGGGAGCTGTTTTTT	CSVDRGTGELFF
TRBV19	.	TRBJ2-7	TRBD2	TGTGCCAGTAGTATAACTAGCGGGGAATACGAGCAGTACTTC	CASSITSGEYEQYF
TRBV18	.	TRBJ1-3	.	TGTGCCAGCTCACCAACTATGACCTCTGGAAACACCATATATTTT	CASSPTMTSGNTIYF
TRBV7-9	.	TRBJ1-2	TRBD1	TGTGCCAGCAGCCTAACAGGGGAGAGGTATGGCTACACCTTC	CASSLTGERYGYTF
TRBV19	.	TRBJ2-2	TRBD2	TGTGCCACCGACTCACTAGCGGGGGTTTCCGGGGAGCTGTTTTTT	CATDSLAGVSGELFF
TRBV27	.	TRBJ2-2	.	TGTGCCAGCAGTTCCATAGATAACACCGGGGAGCTGTTTTTT	CASSSIDNTGELFF
TRBV25-1	.	TRBJ2-5	.	TGTGCCAGCTCCCTTGGCTCGGGTGAAGAGACCCAGTACTTC	CASSLGSGEETQYF
TRBV28	.	TRBJ1-4	.	TGTGCCAGCAGTTTACCGACACTCGAAAAACTGTTTTTT	CASSLPTLEKLFF
TRBV29-1	.	TRBJ1-4	TRBD1	TGCAGCGTTCTGGGACAGGGACAAGAAAAACTGTTTTTT	CSVLGQGQEKLFF
TRBV18	.	TRBJ2-1	TRBD2	TGTGCCAGCTCACCTGATGCCGGGACTAGCTCTGAGCAGTTCTTC	CASSPDAGTSSEQFF
TRBV29-1	.	TRBJ1-1	.	TGCAGCGTTGAGGGGCAGGGTTTCACTGAAGCTTTCTTT	CSVEGQGFTEAFF
TRBV5-4	.	TRBJ1-2	.	TGTGCCAGCAGCGATAGCGGGTATGGCTACACCTTC	CASSDSGYGYTF
TRBV6-5	.	TRBJ1-5	.	TGTGCCAGCGGTAAGACAGGATATAGCAATCAGCCCCAGCATTTT	CASGKTGYSNQPQHF
TRBV11-2	.	TRBJ2-5	TRBD2	TGTGCCAGCAGCTTAACTAGCGGGCAGGTTGTCCAGTACTTC	CASSLTSGQVVQYF
TRBV4-2	.	TRBJ2-7	TRBD1	TGTGCCAGCAGCCAAGAACAGGGACAGGTTTTCGCCTACGAGCAGTACTTC	CASSQEQGQVFAYEQYF
TRBV7-6	.	TRBJ1-3	TRBD1	TGTGCCAGCAGCGTATCCGGGACAGCCTACGCCTCTGGAAACACCATATATTTT	CASSVSGTAYASGNTIYF
TRBV27	.	TRBJ1-2	.	TGTGCCAGCAGCCCCCAGAGGAACTATGGCTACACCTTC	CASSPQRNYGYTF
TRBV21-1	.	TRBJ2-7	.	TGTGCCAGCAGCAAAGCTCACAGGGACGGCGAGCAGTACTTC	CASSKAHRDGEQYF
TRBV11-2	.	TRBJ1-3	.	TGTGCCAGCAGCTCCCTCCCCAGGGGCTCTGGAAACACCATATATTTT	CASSSLPRGSGNTIYF
TRBV4-1	.	TRBJ1-2	.	TGCGCCAGCAGCCCGTCAATACAGGGTTTAGACGGCTACACCTTC	CASSPSIQGLDGYTF
TRBV6-6	.	TRBJ2-7	.	TGTGCCAGCAGTTACTCTGGGCGTGGCGAGCAGTACTTC	CASSYSGRGEQYF